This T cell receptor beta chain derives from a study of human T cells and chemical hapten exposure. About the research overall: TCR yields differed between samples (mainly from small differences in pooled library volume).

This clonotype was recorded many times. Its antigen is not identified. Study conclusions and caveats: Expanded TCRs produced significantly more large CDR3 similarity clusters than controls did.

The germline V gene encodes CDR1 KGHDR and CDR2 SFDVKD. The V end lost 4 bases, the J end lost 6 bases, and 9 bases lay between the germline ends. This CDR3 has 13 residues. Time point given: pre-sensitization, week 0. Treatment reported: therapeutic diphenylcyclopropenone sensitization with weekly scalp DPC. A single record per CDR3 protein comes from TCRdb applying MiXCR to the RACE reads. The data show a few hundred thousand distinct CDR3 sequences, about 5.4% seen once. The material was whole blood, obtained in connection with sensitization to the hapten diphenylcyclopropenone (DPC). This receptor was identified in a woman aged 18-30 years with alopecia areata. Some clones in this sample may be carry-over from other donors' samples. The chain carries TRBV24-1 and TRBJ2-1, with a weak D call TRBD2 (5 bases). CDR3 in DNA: TGTGCCACCAGTGAACTTACTAGCAATGAGCAGTTCTTC. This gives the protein CATSELTSNEQFF.